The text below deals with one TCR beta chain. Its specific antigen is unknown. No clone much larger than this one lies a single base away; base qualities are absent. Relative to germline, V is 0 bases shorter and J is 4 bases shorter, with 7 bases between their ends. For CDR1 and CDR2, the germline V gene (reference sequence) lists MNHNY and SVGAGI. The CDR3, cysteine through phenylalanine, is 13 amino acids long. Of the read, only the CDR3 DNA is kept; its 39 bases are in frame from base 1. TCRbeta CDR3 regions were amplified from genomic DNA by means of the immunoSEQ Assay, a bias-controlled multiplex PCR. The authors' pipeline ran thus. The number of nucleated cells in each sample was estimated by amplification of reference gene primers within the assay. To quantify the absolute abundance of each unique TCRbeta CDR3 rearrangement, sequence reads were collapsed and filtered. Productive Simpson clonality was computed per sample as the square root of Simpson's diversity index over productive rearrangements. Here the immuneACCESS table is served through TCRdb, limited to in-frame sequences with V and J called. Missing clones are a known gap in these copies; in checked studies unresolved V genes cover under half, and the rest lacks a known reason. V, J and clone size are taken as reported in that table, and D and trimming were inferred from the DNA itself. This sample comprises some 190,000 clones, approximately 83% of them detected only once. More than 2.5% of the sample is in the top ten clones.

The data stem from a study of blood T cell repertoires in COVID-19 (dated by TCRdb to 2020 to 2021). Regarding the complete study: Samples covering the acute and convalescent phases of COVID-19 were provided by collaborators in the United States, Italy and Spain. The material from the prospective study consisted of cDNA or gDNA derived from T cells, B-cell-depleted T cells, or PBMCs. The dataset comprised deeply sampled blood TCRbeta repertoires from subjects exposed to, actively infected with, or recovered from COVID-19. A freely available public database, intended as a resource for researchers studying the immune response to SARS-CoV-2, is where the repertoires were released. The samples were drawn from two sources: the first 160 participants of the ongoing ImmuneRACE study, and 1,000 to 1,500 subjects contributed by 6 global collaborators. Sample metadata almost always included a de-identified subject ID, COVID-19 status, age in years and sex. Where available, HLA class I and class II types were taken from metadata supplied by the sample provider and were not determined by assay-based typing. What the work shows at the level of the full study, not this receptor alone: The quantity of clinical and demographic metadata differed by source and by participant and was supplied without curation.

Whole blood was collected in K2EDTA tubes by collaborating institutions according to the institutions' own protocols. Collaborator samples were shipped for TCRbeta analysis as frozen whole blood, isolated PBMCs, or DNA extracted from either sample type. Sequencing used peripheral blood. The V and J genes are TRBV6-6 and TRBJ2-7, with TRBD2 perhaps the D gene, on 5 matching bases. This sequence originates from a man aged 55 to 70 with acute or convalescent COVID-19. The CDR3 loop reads CASSYSTGYEQYF. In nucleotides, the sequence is TGTGCCAGCAGTTACTCGACGGGATACGAGCAGTACTTC.